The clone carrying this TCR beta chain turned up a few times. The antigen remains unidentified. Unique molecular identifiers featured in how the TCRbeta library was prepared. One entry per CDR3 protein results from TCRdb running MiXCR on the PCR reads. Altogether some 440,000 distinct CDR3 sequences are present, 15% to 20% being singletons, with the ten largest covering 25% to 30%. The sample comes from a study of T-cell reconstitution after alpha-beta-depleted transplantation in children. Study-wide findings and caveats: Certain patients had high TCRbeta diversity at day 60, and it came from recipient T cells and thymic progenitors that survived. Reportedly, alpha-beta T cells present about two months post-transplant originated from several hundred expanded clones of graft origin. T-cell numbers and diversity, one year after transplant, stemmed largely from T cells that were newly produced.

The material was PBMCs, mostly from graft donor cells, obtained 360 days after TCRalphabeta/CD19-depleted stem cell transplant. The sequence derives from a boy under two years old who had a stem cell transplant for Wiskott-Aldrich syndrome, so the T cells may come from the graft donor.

CDR3 amino acids: CASSLVWGGDTEAFF. Written as DNA, the CDR3 is TGCGCCAGCAGCTTGGTATGGGGAGGGGACACTGAAGCTTTCTTT. The V gene is TRBV5-1, the J gene TRBJ1-1, with D tentatively TRBD1 (5 bases). Looked up from germline, CDR1 is SGHRS and CDR2 is YFSETQ. V shed 0 bases and J shed 3 bases, with 12 bases lying between them. The CDR3 contains 15 residues.